Described below is a single TCR beta chain sequence and its context. What this receptor recognizes is not known. Base qualities are not provided; no much larger clone lies one nucleotide away. The CDR3 regions of human TCRbeta chains were analyzed by immunosequencing. The original methods were these. TCRs in the repertoires were compared against a reference library of SARS-CoV-2-specific TCRs that had been generated with the MIRA antigen-specificity platform. Breadth meant the fraction of unique TCRs that were SARS-CoV-2-associated, whereas depth meant the fraction of total T cells that were SARS-CoV-2-associated. Each spike-specific TCR was assigned to its reactive spike region and to a CD4 or CD8 class using the MIRA data. Log10-transformed breadth and depth values were compared by one-way ANOVA with Sidak's multiple comparisons tests. Entries here come from immuneACCESS through TCRdb and include only in-frame sequences with V and J called. Some clones fail to appear in such tables; in the studies checked, an unresolved V gene covers under half of the shortfall, and the cause of the remainder is unknown. Clonal size and the V and J genes are those of that table, whereas D and trimming came from the DNA. For this sample the table gives over 120,000 clones, of which 92% were detected only once. 3.5% to 4.5% of the sample is taken by the ten largest.

Sample time point, as interpreted from the label and publication: baseline before first vaccination. The vaccinee samples were drawn from two UK trials, COV001 and COV002, one of which was a single-blind randomized controlled phase 2/3 trial testing AZD1222 (ChAdOx1 nCoV-19) in healthy adults. For TCRbeta chain sequencing, PBMC samples from trial participants were taken at day 0 and at day 28 after the second dose. The data stem from a study of T cell responses to AZD1222 COVID-19 vaccine (dated by TCRdb to the early 2020s). With respect to the entire study: AZD1222 recipients given second doses at about 4 weeks or at about 12 weeks were pooled, since spike-specific TCR depth and breadth were not found to differ between the two schedules. TCR sequencing was performed for about 250 trial participants, of whom about 200 were given two doses of AZD1222 and 26 were given two doses of MenACWY control vaccine. Trial participants were enrolled into age subgroups of 18-55, 56-69 and 70-plus years, which contained 148, 28 and 57 TCR-sequenced participants, respectively.

Including cysteine and phenylalanine, the CDR3 has 12 amino acids. Only CDR3 DNA is held: 36 bases, read in frame from base 1. CDR1 LNHDA and CDR2 SQIVND are derived from the germline V gene (reference sequence). A distance of 10 bases separates the germline ends of V and J, which lose 6 bases and 8 bases respectively. The investigation overall reported the following: Conclusions about previously exposed vaccinees are limited because only five to seven AZD1222 recipients were SARS-CoV-2 seropositive at baseline. In the small 56-69-year group, the increase in depth fell short of significance, most likely because of low power. A significant rise in spike-specific TCR breadth and depth was observed after two AZD1222 doses relative to day 0 and relative to MenACWY recipients. The vaccine-associated CD4 TCRs covered the entire spike protein, and the dominant responses fell in regions 160-218 and 743-854. Because no day 14 peak-response samples were available, repertoires were characterized only after the peak T cell response. Most participants were white British and females outnumbered males, and the authors suggested that clonal diversity may have been underestimated. Reportedly, close to half of the unique spike-specific TCRs recognized epitopes lying outside the regions that are mutated in the B.1.351 and B.1.1.7 variants.

The chain employs TRBV19 and TRBJ1-4; there is no confident call for the D gene. The clonotype comes from an adult in good health. Source: peripheral blood, taken on day 0 of AZD1222 vaccination. CDR3 sequence: CASRLSGEKLFF. The DNA sequence is TGTGCCAGTAGGCTATCGGGGGAAAAACTGTTTTTT.